Sequencing of this TCR beta chain was carried out in a study of glioma-infiltrating T cells after dendritic cell vaccination. The CDR3 extends over 15 amino acids. CDR1 is MNHEY and CDR2 is SVGAGI in the germline V gene. The V end was cut by 0 bases, the J end by 4 bases, with 13 bases between. Regarding this clone: As yet, its antigen is unknown.

Sequencing was performed with immunoSEQ multiplex PCR; in TCRdb, only in-frame clones are kept and a portion is missing. The table records 85,000 to 95,000 clones, around 84% of them present only once. Study results and limitations: Estimated pretreatment TIL content predicted outcome after dendritic cell vaccination.

The rearrangement uses TRBV6-5 and TRBJ2-7; the D gene is possibly TRBD1 (5 bases). The origin of this receptor is a human donor with glioblastoma. Sequenced material: blood, taken before dendritic cell vaccination. The CDR3 DNA is TGTGCCAGCAGTTACTCTACGCAGGGAATGTACGAGCAGTACTTC. Its translation is CASSYSTQGMYEQYF.